The T cell receptor beta chain described here comes from a study of control samples from healthy donors and cancer patients. Looked up from germline, CDR1 is ENHRY and CDR2 is SYGVKD. The junction had 8 bases not matched to a gene; V was cut back by 10 bases and J by 3 bases. There are 14 residues in the CDR3. Assay: immunoSEQ multiplex PCR; the TCRdb copy retains only in-frame clones and omits some. The table records around 130,000 clones, roughly 91% of them present only once. The sequencing input was PBMCs. The clonotype was recovered from a middle-aged man with head and neck cancer. The chain employs TRBV10-3 and TRBJ1-1, with 10 positions matching TRBD1. As DNA, the CDR3 is TGTGCCACTCACCGACAGGGGGCGGACACTGAAGCTTTCTTT. Protein: CATHRQGADTEAFF.